These 25 T cell receptor beta chains originate from one sample sequenced in a study of cytomegalovirus exposure and HLA in healthy donors. PCR used 60 Vbeta primers and 13 Jbeta primers. Some clones are missing from TCRdb's copy, which holds only in-frame ones; the method was immunoSEQ multiplex PCR. The sample contains roughly 140,000 clones, 77% of which appear only once. Sequencing input: PBMCs. These receptors all come from a woman between 50 and 59 years old in good health and CMV-seronegative.

This chain links TRBV10-3 with TRBJ2-7; 8 positions agree with TRBD2. The CDR3 extends over 12 amino acids. Looked up from germline, CDR1 is ENHRY and CDR2 is SYGVKD. V lost 2 bases and J lost 7; bases outside the gene matches: 1. CDR3 in amino acids: CAISEPGGEQYF. CDR3 sequence (DNA): TGTGCCATCAGTGAGCCGGGGGGGGAGCAGTACTTC.

V gene TRBV30 combines with J gene TRBJ2-5; D might be TRBD1 (5 bases). Trimming cost V 3 bases and J 11 bases, with 16 bases left between them. Germline V gene lookup returns CDR1 GTSNPN and CDR2 SVGIG (reference sequence). The CDR3 extends over 12 amino acids. Written as DNA, the CDR3 is TGTGCCTGGAGAACTATAGGGGTTAGGCAGTACTTC. Its translation is CAWRTIGVRQYF.

The chain combines TRBV27 with TRBJ2-2; TRBD1 matches at 9 bases. This CDR3 has 18 residues. V was pared by 3 bases and J by 7 bases, with 15 bases of the junction left unmatched. In germline, CDR1 is MNHEY, CDR2 SMNVEV (reference sequence). The CDR3 sequence: CASSFGDRVSRRIGELFF. CDR3 nucleotide sequence: TGTGCCAGCAGTTTTGGGGACAGGGTCTCCAGAAGAATCGGGGAGCTGTTTTTT.

The V and J genes are TRBV7-2 and TRBJ1-1; D gene unclear. CDR1 and CDR2 (germline): SGHTA, FQGNSA. The V gene lost 5 bases and the J gene lost 0 bases, with 13 bases spanning the gap. This CDR3 is 15 amino acids long. CDR3 DNA: TGTGCCAGCAGCCAGTGGCAGATAATGAACACTGAAGCTTTCTTT. Translated, it gives CASSQWQIMNTEAFF.

This chain joins TRBV18 and TRBJ2-5, with D maybe TRBD2 (5 bases). The CDR3 sequence is 14 residues long. The V end was cut by 0 bases, the J end by 3 bases, with 8 bases between. CDR1 and CDR2 (germline): KGHSH, LQKENI. CDR3 loop: CASSPPAGEETQYF. The DNA for the CDR3 is TGTGCCAGCTCACCACCCGCCGGGGAAGAGACCCAGTACTTC.

This rearrangement joins TRBV19 to TRBJ2-5, with a tentative D call TRBD2 (6 bases). This CDR3 has 18 amino acids. V dropped 1 base and J dropped 5 bases, with 23 bases sitting between them. Germline V gene sequence: CDR1 LNHDA, CDR2 SQIVND (reference sequence). CDR3 amino acids: CASSIAIPGLGTRETQYF. CDR3 DNA: TGTGCCAGTAGTATAGCCATCCCCGGGCTGGGGACTCGGGAGACCCAGTACTTC.

The chain carries TRBV6-5 and TRBJ1-4; perhaps TRBD1 as D (6 bases). V lost 6 bases and J lost 5, with 16 bases in between. The CDR3 is 15 amino acids. Germline V lookup: CDR1 MNHEY, CDR2 SVGAGI. CDR3 residues: CASRDITGTNEKLFF. The DNA of the CDR3 is TGTGCCAGCAGGGATATAACAGGGACCAATGAAAAACTGTTTTTT.

On this clone itself: Other DNA sequences in this sample translate to the same CDR3. This sequence joins TRBV15 and TRBJ1-1, with D unresolved. CDR1 is LNHNV and CDR2 is YYDKDF in the germline V gene (reference sequence). V was cut by 0 bases and J by 1 base, with 9 bases left in between. CDR3 length: 15 amino acids. The CDR3 bases are TGTGCCACCAGCAGAGATCTTGGCAGGAACACTGAAGCTTTCTTT. Translated: CATSRDLGRNTEAFF.

This clone was found once. This chain links TRBV11-2 with TRBJ1-1; the D is unclear. The ends were cut back, 0 bases at V and 0 bases at J, with 5 bases in the middle. Germline V gene data show CDR1 as SGHAT and CDR2 as FQNNGV. The length of the CDR3 is 14 residues. The CDR3 is CASSLDRVNTEAFF. In DNA form, the CDR3 reads TGTGCCAGCAGCTTAGACCGTGTGAACACTGAAGCTTTCTTT.

The rearrangement uses TRBV6-5 and TRBJ1-2; 10 bases match TRBD1. Germline values: CDR1 MNHEY, CDR2 SVGAGI. This CDR3 is built from 14 residues. J lost 5 bases, V lost 2 bases, and 2 bases had no gene match. Here the CDR3 DNA reads TGTGCCAGCAGTTACGAGGGACAGGGGTATGGCTACACCTTC. Its protein product is CASSYEGQGYGYTF.

V gene TRBV2 combines with J gene TRBJ2-7; 8 nucleotides agree with TRBD2. Germline-derived CDR1 and CDR2 are SNHLY and FYNNEI. V gave up 8 bases and J gave up 1 base; unmatched junction bases: 4. The CDR3 sequence is 13 residues long. The CDR3 protein is CASSSGRSYEQYF. The CDR3 DNA follows: TGTGCCAGCTCGAGCGGGAGATCCTACGAGCAGTACTTC.

V is TRBV14 and J is TRBJ2-7; 7 positions agree with TRBD1. Trimming removed 5 bases from V and 2 bases from J; junction bases left unmatched: 9. Per germline, CDR1 SGHDN and CDR2 FVKESK. The length of the CDR3 is 15 residues. The CDR3 coding sequence is TGTGCCAGCAGCGCAACCCGGGACAGTCCCTACGAGCAGTACTTC. Encoded protein: CASSATRDSPYEQYF.

The chain employs TRBV6-1 and TRBJ2-1; weak D call: TRBD1 (5 bases). V was clipped by 3 bases and J by 7 bases, with 10 bases between them. Germline V gives CDR1 MNHNS, CDR2 SASEGT. This CDR3 spans 13 amino acids. The CDR3 loop is CASSEGRVNEQFF. The CDR3 nucleotides are TGTGCCAGCAGTGAGGGCAGGGTGAATGAGCAGTTCTTC.

In this sample, this clone turned up once. The genes are TRBV6-1 and TRBJ2-2, with TRBD1 matching 7 bases. Germline-derived CDR1 and CDR2 are MNHNS and SASEGT. Trimming removed 8 bases from V and 2 bases from J; junction bases left unmatched: 5. The CDR3 loop spans 14 amino acids. The CDR3 sequence: CASPDRENTGELFF. The DNA of the CDR3 is TGTGCCAGCCCCGACAGGGAAAACACCGGGGAGCTGTTTTTT.

The J gene is TRBJ1-2, the V gene TRBV5-1; 9 bases align to TRBD1. Trimming took 1 base from V and 1 from J; bases not matched to a gene: 14. Germline V lookup: CDR1 SGHRS, CDR2 YFSETQ. The CDR3 extends over 19 amino acids. CDR3 in amino acids: CASSLRPGQGPELNYGYTF. The CDR3 DNA follows: TGCGCCAGCAGCTTGAGGCCAGGACAGGGGCCCGAACTTAACTATGGCTACACCTTC.

The DNA of the CDR3 is TGTGCCAGCAGCTTAGGGACAGCAACTGAAGCTTTCTTT. Translation: CASSLGTATEAFF. V and J are TRBV7-9 and TRBJ1-1; weak D call: TRBD1 (6 bases). CDR3 length: 13 residues. The V gene's germline CDR1 is SEHNR and CDR2 FQNEAQ (reference sequence). V lost 1 base and J 5 bases, leaving 8 bases between the germline ends.

The genes are TRBV9 and TRBJ1-2; possible D gene TRBD1, 5 bases. The V gene lost 4 bases and the J gene lost 2 bases, with 12 bases spanning the gap. CDR1 SGDLS and CDR2 YYNGEE come from the germline V gene. The CDR3 loop spans 14 amino acids. CDR3: CASSSPGGNYGYTF. As DNA, the CDR3 is TGTGCCAGCAGCTCCCCCGGGGGGAACTATGGCTACACCTTC.

This chain connects TRBV4-1 to TRBJ2-3; 8 nucleotides align to TRBD2. V gave up 4 bases and J gave up 8 bases; unmatched junction bases: 5. In germline, CDR1 is MGHRA, CDR2 YSYEKL. This CDR3 is 13 amino acids long. CDR3 residues: CASSLAGQGTQYF. CDR3 nucleotides: TGCGCCAGCAGCCTAGCGGGGCAGGGTACGCAGTATTTT.

The CDR3 region is CASSYRVTGNTIYF. The CDR3 bases are TGTGCCAGCAGCTACAGGGTTACGGGAAACACCATATATTTT. J is TRBJ1-3 and V is TRBV5-6; D is possibly TRBD1 (6 bases). The V end lost 3 bases, the J end lost 4 bases, and 11 bases lay between the germline ends. Germline V lookup: CDR1 SGHDT, CDR2 YYEEEE. This CDR3 is 14 amino acids long.

V usage is TRBV19 and J usage is TRBJ2-3, with D possibly being TRBD1 (5 bases). V shed 6 bases and J shed 2 bases, with 9 bases lying between them. Germline values: CDR1 LNHDA, CDR2 SQIVND (reference sequence). CDR3 size: 13 residues. The CDR3 spells CASSRVLTDTQYF. In DNA form, the CDR3 reads TGTGCCAGTAGCAGGGTCCTCACAGATACGCAGTATTTT. Combining the CDR3 with reference TRBV19 and TRBJ2-3 gives the whole variable domain DGGITQSPKYLFRKEGQNVTLSCEQNLNHDAMYWYRQDPGQGLRLIYYSQIVNDFQKGDIAEGYSVSREKKESFPLTVTSAQKNPTAFYLCASSRVLTDTQYFGPGTRLTVL.

V gene TRBV18 combines with J gene TRBJ1-2, with 7 bases identical to TRBD1. Trimming cost V 5 bases and J 4 bases; bases outside gene matches: 13. The CDR3 has 16 amino acids. From germline, CDR1 is KGHSH and CDR2 LQKENI. The CDR3 DNA reads as TGTGCCAGCTCAGCGAGCGGCCCGACAGGGCCCTATGGCTACACCTTC. This codes for CASSASGPTGPYGYTF. The full variable domain, with the rest looked up from reference TRBV18 and TRBJ1-2, is NAGVMQNPRHLVRRRGQEARLRCSPMKGHSHVYWYRQLPEEGLKFMVYLQKENIIDESGMPKERFSAEFPKEGPSILRIQQVVRGDSAAYFCASSASGPTGPYGYTFGSGTRLTVV.

The chain employs TRBV5-6 and TRBJ2-7; D possibly corresponds to TRBD2 (7 bases). The length of the CDR3 is 15 residues. The V gene lost 0 bases and the J gene lost 7 bases, with 17 bases spanning the gap. Germline V lookup: CDR1 SGHDT, CDR2 YYEEEE. CDR3 sequence: CASSLVGGGLLEQYF. CDR3 DNA: TGTGCCAGCAGCTTGGTAGGGGGGGGGCTCTTGGAGCAGTACTTC.

This clone was counted between two and nine times. The chain has TRBV5-1 and TRBJ2-3; unclear D gene. This CDR3 is built from 14 residues. CDR1 SGHRS and CDR2 YFSETQ come from the germline V gene. V shed 0 bases and J shed 2 bases, with 7 bases lying between them. The chain's CDR3 is CASSLEQVTDTQYF. The CDR3 nucleotides read TGCGCCAGCAGCTTGGAGCAGGTCACAGATACGCAGTATTTT.

This sequence joins TRBV7-9 and TRBJ2-3; 10 nucleotides agree with TRBD1. Per the germline V gene, CDR1 is SEHNR and CDR2 is FQNEAQ (reference sequence). The CDR3 covers 16 residues. With V trimmed by 4 bases and J by 6 bases, 10 bases remained unmatched. The CDR3 DNA reads TGTGCCAGCAGCTGGACAGGGGGAAGGAGTCCTGATACGCAGTATTTT. As protein: CASSWTGGRSPDTQYF.

The CDR3 protein is CASSLGGNNSPLHF. The CDR3 DNA follows: TGTGCCAGCAGTTTAGGGGGGAATAATTCACCCCTCCACTTT. The J gene is TRBJ1-6, the V gene TRBV27, with D tentatively TRBD1 (5 bases). Trimming removed 2 bases from V and 5 bases from J, with 7 bases in between. Germline V CDR1 and CDR2: MNHEY, SMNVEV (reference sequence). This CDR3 has 14 amino acids.